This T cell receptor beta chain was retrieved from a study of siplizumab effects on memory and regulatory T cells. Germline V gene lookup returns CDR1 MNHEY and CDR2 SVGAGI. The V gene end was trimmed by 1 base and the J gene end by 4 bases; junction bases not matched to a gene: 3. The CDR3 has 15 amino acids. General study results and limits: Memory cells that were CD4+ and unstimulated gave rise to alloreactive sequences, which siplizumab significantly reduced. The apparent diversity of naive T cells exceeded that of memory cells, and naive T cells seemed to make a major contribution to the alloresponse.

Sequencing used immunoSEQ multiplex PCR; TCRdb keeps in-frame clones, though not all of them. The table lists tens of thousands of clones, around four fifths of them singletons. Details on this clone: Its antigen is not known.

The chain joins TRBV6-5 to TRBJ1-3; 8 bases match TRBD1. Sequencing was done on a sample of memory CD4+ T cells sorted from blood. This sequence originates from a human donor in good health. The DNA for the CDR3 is TGTGCCAGCAGTTACTTGACAGGGGCCGGAAACACCATATATTTT. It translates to CASSYLTGAGNTIYF.